This record looks at one TCR beta chain sequence and its context. Its specificity is not known. CDR3 length: 18 residues. J was trimmed by 7 bases and V by 1 base; bases with no gene match: 12. The germline V gene has CDR1 LNHNV and CDR2 YYDKDF (reference sequence). The source of the sample is a study of cytomegalovirus exposure and HLA in healthy donors. Study observations and caveats: Researchers counted some 150 TCR beta chains as cytomegalovirus-associated. Later analysis demonstrated an association between a missense DCLRE1C variant and TCR beta V- and J-gene trimming. It was in a later analysis that TCR association rates were seen to vary by HLA locus, highest for DRB1 and lowest for HLA-C. Reportedly, a later analysis found an Asian-associated ancestry cluster had fewer N-insertions than the approximately 670-donor mean.

PCR employed 60 Vbeta and 13 Jbeta primers. Repertoires were generated with immunoSEQ multiplex PCR, while TCRdb's copy carries only in-frame clones and drops some. The sample lists approximately 180,000 clones, 84% occurring once. The specimen sequenced was PBMCs. The chain employs TRBV15 and TRBJ2-1; TRBD1 agrees at 11 bases. This sequence was found in a girl between 5 and 17 years old in good health and CMV-seropositive. The CDR3: CATSRGLGQGAIRNEQFF. The CDR3 coding sequence is TGTGCCACCAGCAGAGGCCTCGGACAGGGGGCGATTCGGAATGAGCAGTTCTTC.